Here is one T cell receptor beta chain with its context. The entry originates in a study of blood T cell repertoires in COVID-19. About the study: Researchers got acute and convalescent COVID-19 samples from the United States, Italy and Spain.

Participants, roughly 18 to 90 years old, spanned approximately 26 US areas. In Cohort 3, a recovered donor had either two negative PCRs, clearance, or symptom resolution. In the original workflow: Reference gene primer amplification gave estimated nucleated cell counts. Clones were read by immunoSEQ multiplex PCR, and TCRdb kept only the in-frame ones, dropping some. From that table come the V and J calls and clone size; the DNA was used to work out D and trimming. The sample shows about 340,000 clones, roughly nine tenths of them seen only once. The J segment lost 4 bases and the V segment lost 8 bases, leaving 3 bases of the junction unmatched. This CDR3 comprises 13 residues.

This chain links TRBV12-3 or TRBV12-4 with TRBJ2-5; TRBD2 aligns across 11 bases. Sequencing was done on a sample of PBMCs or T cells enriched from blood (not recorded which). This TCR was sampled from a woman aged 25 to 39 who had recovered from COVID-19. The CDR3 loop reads CASGLAGGETQYF. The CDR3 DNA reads TGTGCCAGCGGCCTAGCGGGAGGAGAGACCCAGTACTTC.